The clone carrying this T cell receptor beta chain was seen a single time. The antigen is undetermined. The source of the sample is a study of T cell responses to AZD1222 COVID-19 vaccine. Clones were sequenced by immunoSEQ multiplex PCR, and TCRdb holds only the in-frame ones, with some missing. Of some 120,000 clones in the sample, approximately 87% were seen once. Points from the study as a whole: Targeting of unmutated variant regions was reportedly seen in nearly half of spike-specific TCRs. Only after the peak T cell response were repertoires sampled. Clonal diversity may have been underestimated in mostly white British donors.

The material sequenced was peripheral blood, taken on day 0 of AZD1222 vaccination. The source of this sequence is an adult in good health.

In DNA form, the CDR3 reads TGTGCCAGTTCCGACTCGGACAATGAGCAGTTCTTC. Its protein product is CASSDSDNEQFF. The chain combines TRBV19 with TRBJ2-1; no clear D. V was trimmed by 8 bases and J by 5 bases, leaving 10 bases between them. The germline CDR1 and CDR2 sequences are LNHDA and SQIVND (reference sequence). The length of the CDR3 is 12 residues.